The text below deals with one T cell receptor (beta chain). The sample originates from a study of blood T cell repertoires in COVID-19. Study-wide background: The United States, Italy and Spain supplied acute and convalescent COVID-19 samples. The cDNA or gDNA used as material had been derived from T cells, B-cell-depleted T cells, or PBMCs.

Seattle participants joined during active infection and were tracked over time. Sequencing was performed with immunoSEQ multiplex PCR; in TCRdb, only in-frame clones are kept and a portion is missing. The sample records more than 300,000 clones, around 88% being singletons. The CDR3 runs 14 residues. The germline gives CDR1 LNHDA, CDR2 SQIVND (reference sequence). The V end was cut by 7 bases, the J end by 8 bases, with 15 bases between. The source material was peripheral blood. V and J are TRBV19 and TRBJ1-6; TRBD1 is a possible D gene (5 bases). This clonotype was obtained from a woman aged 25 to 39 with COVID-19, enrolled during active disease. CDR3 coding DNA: TGTGCCAGTACCGCTCAGGGTTGGCATTCACCCCTCCACTTT. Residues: CASTAQGWHSPLHF.